Listed below are T cell receptor beta chains from one sample, sequenced in a study of blood T cells in healthy people across ages. TCRdb fed the 5' RACE reads into MiXCR, producing one record per CDR3 protein. The sample records roughly 500,000 distinct CDR3 sequences, 27% being singletons. The source material was blood. These receptors all come from a woman in her seventies in good health. The CDR3 runs from the conserved cysteine through the conserved F or W. A D gene is named only where the DNA matches it firmly. Clone size is shown for a subset of rows, as once, few, many or a class of expanded clone.

CDR3nt: TGCGCCAGCAGTGAAAACTGGACAGAACCAAAGAACACCGGGGAGCTGTTTTTT
CDR3aa: CASSENWTEPKNTGELFF
abundance: NA
d_gene: NA
v_gene: TRBV23-1
j_gene: TRBJ2-2

CDR3nt: TGTGCCAGCAGCCAAAACGATCGGACTAGTCGGAAAAATGAACAGTTCTTC
CDR3aa: CASSQNDRTSRKNEQFF
abundance: NA
d_gene: TRBD2
v_gene: TRBV7-3
j_gene: TRBJ2-1

CDR3nt: TGCAGTGCTAGAGAAAGCGGGCGCACCTACGAGCAGTACTTC
CDR3aa: CSARESGRTYEQYF
abundance: NA
d_gene: NA
v_gene: TRBV20-1
j_gene: TRBJ2-7

CDR3nt: TGTGCCAGCAGTCTACAGGGGGCAACCTACAATGAGCAGTTCTTC
CDR3aa: CASSLQGATYNEQFF
abundance: NA
d_gene: TRBD1
v_gene: TRBV12-3/TRBV12-4
j_gene: TRBJ2-1

CDR3nt: TGTGCCAGCAGCTTAGCGGGGGCTGGAGATACGCAGCATTTT
CDR3aa: CASSLAGAGDTQHF
abundance: NA
d_gene: NA
v_gene: TRBV7-6
j_gene: TRBJ1-5

CDR3nt: TGTGCCAGCAGTGACTCGATGGACACCGGGGAGCTGTTTTTT
CDR3aa: CASSDSMDTGELFF
abundance: many
d_gene: NA
v_gene: TRBV6-4
j_gene: TRBJ2-2

CDR3nt: TGCGCCAGCAGGCTACAGGGAACTAATGAAAAACTGTTTTTT
CDR3aa: CASRLQGTNEKLFF
abundance: few
d_gene: NA
v_gene: TRBV5-1
j_gene: TRBJ1-4

CDR3nt: TGTGCCAGCAGTGCCCCGGGACAGGGTAGATACGAGCAGTACTTC
CDR3aa: CASSAPGQGRYEQYF
abundance: NA
d_gene: TRBD1
v_gene: TRBV28
j_gene: TRBJ2-7

CDR3nt: TGTGCCAGCCATGAAGGAGCGGGGTACACCGGGGAGCTGTTTTTT
CDR3aa: CASHEGAGYTGELFF
abundance: NA
d_gene: TRBD2
v_gene: TRBV25-1
j_gene: TRBJ2-2

CDR3nt: TGCAGCTTTAAGGAAGGGGCCTCCCGCACAGATACGCAGTATTTT
CDR3aa: CSFKEGASRTDTQYF
abundance: NA
d_gene: NA
v_gene: TRBV29-1
j_gene: TRBJ2-3

CDR3nt: TGTGCCAGCAGTGAAGCCGGGACAGGTGTCTACGAGCAGTACTTC
CDR3aa: CASSEAGTGVYEQYF
abundance: NA
d_gene: TRBD1
v_gene: TRBV6-1
j_gene: TRBJ2-7

CDR3nt: TGTGCCAGCATCAGTGACGGGAATCAGCCCCAGCATTTT
CDR3aa: CASISDGNQPQHF
abundance: few
d_gene: NA
v_gene: TRBV6-2/TRBV6-3
j_gene: TRBJ1-5

CDR3nt: TGTGCCAGCAGCCGGGACAGGGGGAGTCAGCCCCAGCATTTT
CDR3aa: CASSRDRGSQPQHF
abundance: few
d_gene: TRBD1
v_gene: TRBV7-9
j_gene: TRBJ1-5

CDR3nt: TGTGCCGGCACTTCGCTGGGGACACGGGGGGAGACCCAGTACTTC
CDR3aa: CAGTSLGTRGETQYF
abundance: NA
d_gene: NA
v_gene: TRBV2
j_gene: TRBJ2-5

CDR3nt: TGTGCCAGCAGCCATTCCAGTGGACAGGGCGGAGAAAAACTGTATTTT
CDR3aa: CASSHSSGQGGEKLYF
abundance: NA
d_gene: TRBD1
v_gene: TRBV3-1
j_gene: TRBJ1-4

CDR3nt: TGTGCCAGCAGCTTAGCCCCGGGGGGGCCGGGCAATGAGCAGTTCTTC
CDR3aa: CASSLAPGGPGNEQFF
abundance: few
d_gene: TRBD2
v_gene: TRBV7-2
j_gene: TRBJ2-1

CDR3nt: TGTGCCAGCAGTGACATTCCCTCAGGGGATGAAAAACTGTTTTTT
CDR3aa: CASSDIPSGDEKLFF
abundance: few
d_gene: NA
v_gene: TRBV2
j_gene: TRBJ1-4

CDR3nt: TGCGCCAGCAGCCAAGATATTCAGCCTAATGAAAAACTGTTTTTT
CDR3aa: CASSQDIQPNEKLFF
abundance: few
d_gene: NA
v_gene: TRBV4-3
j_gene: TRBJ1-4

CDR3nt: TGCGCCAGCAGAGAACAGGTCAATTCACCCCTCCACTTT
CDR3aa: CASREQVNSPLHF
abundance: few
d_gene: NA
v_gene: TRBV5-1
j_gene: TRBJ1-6

CDR3nt: TGCGCCAGCAGCCAAGGGACGACAGGGTCCTACGAGCAGTACTTC
CDR3aa: CASSQGTTGSYEQYF
abundance: NA
d_gene: TRBD1
v_gene: TRBV4-3
j_gene: TRBJ2-7

CDR3nt: TGTGCCAGCAGGTTTAGGGACAGGCCCTACAATGAGCAGTTCTTC
CDR3aa: CASRFRDRPYNEQFF
abundance: NA
d_gene: TRBD1
v_gene: TRBV3-1
j_gene: TRBJ2-1

CDR3nt: TGTGCCAGCAGTGATAGGGTTGCAACTAATGAAAAACTGTTTTTT
CDR3aa: CASSDRVATNEKLFF
abundance: NA
d_gene: NA
v_gene: TRBV2
j_gene: TRBJ1-4

CDR3nt: TGTGCCAGCAGGGCGAGCGGGGGGGCCTACGAGCAGTACTTC
CDR3aa: CASRASGGAYEQYF
abundance: NA
d_gene: TRBD2
v_gene: TRBV12-3/TRBV12-4
j_gene: TRBJ2-7

CDR3nt: TGTGCCTGGAGGCGGGACAGGGTGGAAGGCTACACCTTC
CDR3aa: CAWRRDRVEGYTF
abundance: NA
d_gene: TRBD1
v_gene: TRBV30
j_gene: TRBJ1-2

CDR3nt: TGCAGCGCAGGACTAGCGGGGTACACAGATACGCAGTATTTT
CDR3aa: CSAGLAGYTDTQYF
abundance: few
d_gene: TRBD2
v_gene: TRBV29-1
j_gene: TRBJ2-3

CDR3nt: TGCAGTGCTAGAGTAACGGGACAGGGTAATGGCTACACCTTC
CDR3aa: CSARVTGQGNGYTF
abundance: few
d_gene: TRBD1
v_gene: TRBV20-1
j_gene: TRBJ1-2

CDR3nt: TGCAGTGCCCAGATTCGGGGATGGGCAGAGACCCAGTACTTC
CDR3aa: CSAQIRGWAETQYF
abundance: NA
d_gene: NA
v_gene: TRBV20-1
j_gene: TRBJ2-5

CDR3nt: TGCAGTGCTACCCAGGCTCCCTACGAGCAGTACTTC
CDR3aa: CSATQAPYEQYF
abundance: NA
d_gene: NA
v_gene: TRBV20-1
j_gene: TRBJ2-7

CDR3nt: TGTGCCAGCTCATCGAGGGGTGGGACTAGCGGGGGCGATGAGCAGTTCTTC
CDR3aa: CASSSRGGTSGGDEQFF
abundance: few
d_gene: TRBD2
v_gene: TRBV18
j_gene: TRBJ2-1

CDR3nt: TGTGCCAGCAGCTTCCGGGACAGGGGAGATACGCAGTATTTT
CDR3aa: CASSFRDRGDTQYF
abundance: NA
d_gene: TRBD1
v_gene: TRBV7-9
j_gene: TRBJ2-3

CDR3nt: TGCGCCAGCAGCCCCAGCTGTGGGGCTGCGGGTAACACTGAAGCTTTCTTT
CDR3aa: CASSPSCGAAGNTEAFF
abundance: NA
d_gene: NA
v_gene: TRBV5-1
j_gene: TRBJ1-1

CDR3nt: TGTGCCATCAGTGAGTCCACAGGGGGCGGAGAAAAACTGTTTTTT
CDR3aa: CAISESTGGGEKLFF
abundance: NA
d_gene: TRBD1
v_gene: TRBV10-3
j_gene: TRBJ1-4

CDR3nt: TGTGCCATCGGGGGACAGGCCTACAATGAGCAGCTCTTC
CDR3aa: CAIGGQAYNEQLF
abundance: NA
d_gene: TRBD1
v_gene: TRBV10-3
j_gene: TRBJ2-1

CDR3nt: TGCGCCAGCAGCGCACAGGGCCTCGGGAATACGCAGTATTTT
CDR3aa: CASSAQGLGNTQYF
abundance: NA
d_gene: NA
v_gene: TRBV4-3
j_gene: TRBJ2-3

CDR3nt: TGTGCCAGCAGCTTAGGGGGCCCTGGAAGTGAAAAACTGTTTTTT
CDR3aa: CASSLGGPGSEKLFF
abundance: few
d_gene: NA
v_gene: TRBV7-9
j_gene: TRBJ1-4

CDR3nt: TGCAGTGCTAGAGGAGAGTTGGATACGCAGTATTTT
CDR3aa: CSARGELDTQYF
abundance: NA
d_gene: NA
v_gene: TRBV20-1
j_gene: TRBJ2-3

CDR3nt: TGTGCCAGCAGATTATCGACTAGCGGAGAGACCCAGTACTTC
CDR3aa: CASRLSTSGETQYF
abundance: NA
d_gene: TRBD2
v_gene: TRBV12-3/TRBV12-4
j_gene: TRBJ2-5

CDR3nt: TGTGCCAGCAGTTCGGGACAGGATCAACAGACCCGGTACTTC
CDR3aa: CASSSGQDQQTRYF
abundance: NA
d_gene: TRBD1
v_gene: TRBV12-3/TRBV12-4
j_gene: TRBJ2-5

CDR3nt: TGCAGCGTTGAAACCCTTCTGCGGGATGGCTACACCTTC
CDR3aa: CSVETLLRDGYTF
abundance: few
d_gene: NA
v_gene: TRBV29-1
j_gene: TRBJ1-2

CDR3nt: TGTGCCAGCAGCCATAGCTTCGGCGGCACTGAAGCTTTCTTT
CDR3aa: CASSHSFGGTEAFF
abundance: NA
d_gene: NA
v_gene: TRBV3-1
j_gene: TRBJ1-1

CDR3nt: TGCGCCAGCATGGAGACAGGGTCAGAGACCCAGTACTTC
CDR3aa: CASMETGSETQYF
abundance: NA
d_gene: TRBD1
v_gene: TRBV5-1
j_gene: TRBJ2-5

CDR3nt: TGTGCCAGCAGCCTGGGGGGACAGCAGAATGAGCAGTTCTTC
CDR3aa: CASSLGGQQNEQFF
abundance: few
d_gene: NA
v_gene: TRBV7-2
j_gene: TRBJ2-1

CDR3nt: TGTGCCAGCAGTTACTATCAGGGTCGGACTGAAGCTTTCTTT
CDR3aa: CASSYYQGRTEAFF
abundance: NA
d_gene: NA
v_gene: TRBV6-5
j_gene: TRBJ1-1

CDR3nt: TGCGCCAGCAGTACCGCGAGCGGGAAGACCTACGAGCAGTACTTC
CDR3aa: CASSTASGKTYEQYF
abundance: once
d_gene: TRBD2
v_gene: TRBV10-1
j_gene: TRBJ2-7

CDR3nt: TGTGCCAGCAGCTTCGGTGAGGGTGAAGCTTTCTTT
CDR3aa: CASSFGEGEAFF
abundance: few
d_gene: NA
v_gene: TRBV7-3
j_gene: TRBJ1-1

CDR3nt: TGCAGGGCCCAGACTTCGCGGTCCTACAATGAGCAGTTCTTC
CDR3aa: CRAQTSRSYNEQFF
abundance: NA
d_gene: NA
v_gene: TRBV20-1
j_gene: TRBJ2-1

CDR3nt: TGTGCCAGCAGTTTGGTCGTCTATGGCTACACCTTC
CDR3aa: CASSLVVYGYTF
abundance: few
d_gene: NA
v_gene: TRBV5-6
j_gene: TRBJ1-2